One sample yielded the 10 T cell receptor beta chains listed below, sequenced in a study of CD8 T cells in Susac syndrome. Reverse transcription of about 0.45 to 1 ug RNA was carried out with random hexamers. Using its own MiXCR run on the immunoSEQ multiplex PCR reads, TCRdb lists one record per CDR3 protein. The sample contains a few hundred thousand distinct CDR3 sequences, 80% to 90% of which appear only once. The specimen was CD8+ T cells from PBMCs. All receptors derive from a human donor with multiple sclerosis.

This chain joins TRBV7-9 and TRBJ2-5, with D possibly matching TRBD1 (5 bases). V shed 5 bases and J shed 5 bases, with 18 bases lying between them. The V gene's germline CDR1 is SEHNR and CDR2 FQNEAQ (reference sequence). This CDR3 spans 15 amino acids. The CDR3 coding sequence is TGTGCCAGCAGCGTCGTCTCAGGGTTTTGGGAGACCCAGTACTTC. This codes for CASSVVSGFWETQYF.

This chain links TRBV29-1 with TRBJ2-7, with D perhaps matching TRBD2 (5 bases). V lost 7 bases and J lost 2, with 21 bases in between. This CDR3 contains 15 residues. Germline CDR1 reads SQVTM; CDR2 reads ANQGSEA. The CDR3 spells CSARSRVGLTYEQYF. The DNA for the CDR3 is TGCAGCGCCCGGTCCCGGGTTGGACTTACCTACGAGCAGTACTTC.

This sequence joins TRBV27 and TRBJ2-3; tentatively, D is TRBD1 or TRBD2 (5 bases each). V lost 2 bases to trimming and J lost 4 bases, with 16 bases between them. The CDR3 runs to 16 residues. Germline values: CDR1 MNHEY, CDR2 SMNVEV (reference sequence). Written as DNA, the CDR3 is TGTGCCAGCAGTTTACAATGGGGGAGCTCGGCAGATACGCAGTATTTT. As protein: CASSLQWGSSADTQYF.

The rearrangement uses TRBV5-1 and TRBJ1-2; D ambiguous. There are 15 residues in the CDR3. V lost 0 bases, J lost 2 bases, and 11 bases lay in between. CDR1 and CDR2 (germline): SGHRS, YFSETQ. CDR3: CASSLEGPTNYGYTF. The CDR3 bases are TGCGCCAGCAGCTTGGAGGGCCCTACGAACTATGGCTACACCTTC.

The V gene is TRBV9, the J gene TRBJ1-2, with D possibly TRBD1 on 5 matching bases. Trimming stripped 1 base from V and 3 bases from J, with 10 bases between. The CDR3 contains 14 residues. Germline CDR1 is SGDLS and CDR2 is YYNGEE. In DNA form, the CDR3 reads TGTGCCAGCAGCGTATCGGGACCGTACTATGGCTACACCTTC. It specifies CASSVSGPYYGYTF.

This rearrangement joins TRBV7-9 to TRBJ2-5; D may be TRBD1 (5 bases). This CDR3 is built from 14 residues. Germline loops: CDR1 SEHNR, CDR2 FQNEAQ (reference sequence). V lost 4 bases, J lost 1 base, and 10 bases lay in between. CDR3: CASSYDSGQETQYF. The CDR3 bases are TGTGCCAGCAGCTATGACAGTGGCCAAGAGACCCAGTACTTC.

This sequence joins TRBV30 and TRBJ2-1, with a weak D call TRBD2 (5 bases). V dropped 3 bases and J dropped 0 bases, with 12 bases sitting between them. The length of the CDR3 is 15 residues. CDR1 is GTSNPN and CDR2 is SVGIG in the germline V gene (reference sequence). The CDR3 DNA is TGTGCCTGGAGCCCTCGAGGAGGCTCCTACAATGAGCAGTTCTTC. Protein product: CAWSPRGGSYNEQFF.

This clonotype occurred once. The chain carries TRBV3-1 and TRBJ2-5; D not resolved. CDR3 length: 15 residues. Trimming removed 0 bases from V and 0 bases from J, with 8 bases in between. CDR1 LGHDT and CDR2 YNNKEL come from the germline V gene (reference sequence). CDR3 DNA sequence: TGTGCCAGCAGCCAAGATTCACCGAACCAAGAGACCCAGTACTTC. It is translated as CASSQDSPNQETQYF.

The genes are TRBV9 and TRBJ1-4, with D hard to call. Trimming removed 3 bases from V and 0 bases from J, with 9 bases in between. Germline assignment: CDR1 SGDLS and CDR2 YYNGEE. The CDR3 is 15 amino acids. The CDR3 loop is CASSASPATNEKLFF. CDR3 DNA sequence: TGTGCCAGCAGCGCCAGCCCTGCAACTAATGAAAAACTGTTTTTT.

This clonotype appeared a single time. The chain combines TRBV19 with TRBJ2-7, with D uncertain. V lost 3 bases and J 2 bases, leaving 14 bases between the germline ends. The CDR3 loop spans 15 amino acids. Germline values: CDR1 LNHDA, CDR2 SQIVND (reference sequence). The CDR3 spells CASSIGLGWTYEQYF. As DNA, the CDR3 is TGTGCCAGTAGTATTGGTTTAGGATGGACCTACGAGCAGTACTTC.